This T cell receptor beta chain is from a study of patients and donors after allogeneic stem cell transplantation. MiXCR, run by TCRdb on the RT-PCR reads, gives a single entry per CDR3 protein. The sample holds about 110,000 distinct CDR3 sequences, around 33% seen once. This clonotype was observed a few times. Trimming shortened V by 5 bases and J by 0 bases, and 20 bases separated the two germline ends. The CDR3 runs to 18 residues. The germline gives CDR1 SEHNR, CDR2 FQNEAQ (reference sequence). This rearrangement joins TRBV7-9 to TRBJ2-1, with D possibly matching TRBD1 (6 bases). Sequencing used blood, either unsorted or a sorted T cell fraction (not recorded which). The receptor's source is a human donor who was either an allogeneic HSCT recipient or a stem cell or donor lymphocyte infusion donor (not recorded which). It is not recorded whose cells these are; they may come from a transplant donor. This CDR3 reads CASSGGGGSRSSYNEQFF. In DNA form, the CDR3 reads TGTGCCAGCAGCGGGGGCGGCGGTTCAAGGTCCTCCTACAATGAGCAGTTCTTC.